The present entry profiles one T cell receptor beta chain with its context. In this sample, this clonotype turned up many times. Which antigen it targets is not known. There are no base qualities to consult, and no much larger clone falls within one base. This record comes from a study of T cells in Graves' hyperthyroidism and ophthalmopathy (dated by TCRdb to between 2018 and 2021). Regarding the study in general: Peripheral blood was sampled at the time of initial diagnosis, prior to any treatment. Prospective prediction of ophthalmopathy was tested in an independent validation cohort consisting of 18 hyperthyroidism patients and around 16 patients who later progressed to ophthalmopathy. TCR V-J signatures able to tell the groups apart were searched for in a discovery cohort of 90 to 100 patients, of whom more than 40 had Graves' ophthalmopathy and some 60 had stable Graves' hyperthyroidism. Thyroid tissue and blood T-cell repertoires from six Graves' hyperthyroidism patients were also compared in the study. After blood sampling, hyperthyroidism patients were treated with methimazole at a starting dose of 30 mg daily, and ophthalmopathy patients were treated with high-dose intravenous methylprednisolone. TCR Vbeta CDR3 sequencing of 130 to 150 peripheral blood samples (around 45 ophthalmopathy, about 75 hyperthyroidism and approximately 17 progressor patients) is reported in the paper. For training and testing, the roughly 100 patients in the discovery cohort were randomly divided in a 7:3 ratio. Here is what the overall study found, with its caveats: During validation, the model predicted progression to ophthalmopathy a median of approximately 6.5 months ahead of onset, with roughly 65% sensitivity and almost 75% specificity. A 13 V-J signature model separated ophthalmopathy from stable hyperthyroidism, with around 88% sensitivity and 81.08% specificity in cross-validation and 80%/75% in testing. Most expanded thyroid clonotypes (frequency above 0.001) were also detected in blood, suggesting blood repertoires may reflect thyroid immune responses. Sample size was not statistically predetermined, and investigators were not blinded to group allocation.

The TCR beta CDR3 regions were amplified from the RNA transcripts. The TCR CDR3 was subjected to a first round of RT-PCR using the HTBI primer set and the Qiagen OneStep RT-PCR kit. Libraries were constructed in a second round of multiplex PCR, after which size selection and purification were performed. Paired-end sequencing of the libraries was performed with 100 bp reads on an Illumina HiSeq2000. As for the original processing: Raw data were processed with SOAPnuke, discarding reads with adapters, uncalled bases, mean Phred below 15, or no exact constant-primer or identifier match. High-quality paired reads were merged using COPE v1.2.5, and each unique nucleotide sequence was defined as a clonotype. MiTCR v1.1 was used to align the clonotypes against IMGT TRBV, TRBD and TRBJ reference segments. Analysis was restricted to V-J combinations with a frequency above 0.0001, which covered roughly 99% of repertoires. The TCS score was defined as the ratio of F50 (clonal expansion) to E x V (chaos), calculated using BLOSUM62-based TCRdist between CDR3 peptides within each V-J. Welch's t-statistics and random forest reduced just over 500 V-J features to roughly 13, which were used in a naive Bayes classifier (R e1071). TCRdb ran its own pipeline on the public reads, namely fastp trimming at Q25 and MiXCR clone calling, and kept in-frame beta chains. Each CDR3 protein gets just one entry, which takes the most common genes and DNA from the rows behind it. The V and J calls, along with clone size, are taken from TCRdb and not from the paper's own processing. The table for this sample lists hundreds of thousands of distinct CDR3 sequences; 16% of them were counted only once. The leading ten clones occupy about 18% of the sample.

Graves' hyperthyroidism was defined as stable when no progression to ophthalmopathy occurred over 18 months of follow-up. The hyperthyroidism patients were between 18 and 65 years old and newly diagnosed, with a disease duration of less than 2 months. Exclusion was applied to patients with uncontrolled infections, other autoimmune diseases, pregnancy or lactation. Diagnoses relied on clinical symptoms, serum thyroxine and TRAb, thyroid ultrasound and orbital computed tomography. PBMCs were isolated from 10 ml of fresh peripheral blood by Ficoll-Paque density gradient centrifugation. Total RNA was extracted using Trizol reagent, and RNA quality was assessed on an Agilent 2100 Bioanalyzer. The receptor's source is a woman aged 18-29 years with Graves' hyperthyroidism. The specimen was blood.

The CDR3 region: CASSPGAGVGQPQHF. The DNA sequence is as follows: TGTGCCAGCAGCCCCGGGGCAGGGGTCGGACAGCCCCAGCATTTT. The V and J genes are TRBV6-1 and TRBJ1-5; the D gene is perhaps TRBD1, from 6 matching bases. Per the germline V gene, MNHNS is the CDR1 and SASEGT is the CDR2. There are 15 amino acids in the CDR3, from cysteine to phenylalanine inclusive. The sequence is cut down to CDR3 DNA, 45 bases in frame from base 1. The junction carries 19 bases between V and J, which are trimmed by 6 bases and 7 bases respectively.